A selection of T cell receptor beta chains follows, all from one sample in a study of identical twins. TCRdb called the 5' RACE reads again in MiXCR, with one record for every CDR3 protein. This repertoire shows about 570,000 distinct CDR3 sequences, 9.6% found once; its top ten account for around 3.1%. These records were also assigned to another study, of yellow fever vaccine responses in identical twins.

Sequencing was carried out using PBMCs. Every receptor here comes from a woman aged 18-29 years in good health. CDR3s include the opening cysteine and the closing phenylalanine or tryptophan. A D gene is named only where the DNA matches it firmly. Where a row states a size, it is once, few, many or the class of an expanded clone; other rows omit it.

J gene,D gene,V gene,clone size,CDR3 DNA,CDR3 protein
TRBJ2-7,TRBD1,TRBV7-2,NA,TGTGCCAGCAGCTCCCTGGGACAGGGCTACGAGCAGTACTTC,CASSSLGQGYEQYF
TRBJ1-1,NA,TRBV7-9,NA,TGTGCCAGCAGCCCGATTCCGACAGCGAACACTGAAGCTTTCTTT,CASSPIPTANTEAFF
TRBJ2-7,NA,TRBV5-1,many,TGCGCCAGCTCACCGGGACTCTCCTACGAGCAGTACTTC,CASSPGLSYEQYF
TRBJ2-2,NA,TRBV20-1,NA,TGCAGTGCTAGATCAGGGGAGTGGACCGGGGAGCTGTTTTTT,CSARSGEWTGELFF
TRBJ2-7,TRBD2,TRBV6-2/TRBV6-3,NA,TGTGCCAGCAGTTGGGTAGCGGGAGACTACGAGCAGTACTTC,CASSWVAGDYEQYF
TRBJ2-7,NA,TRBV29-1,NA,TGCAGCGTTGATTTGGGGCAGGGGCGCTTAGAGCAGTACTTC,CSVDLGQGRLEQYF
TRBJ1-4,TRBD1,TRBV28,NA,TGTGCCACCACGACCTTAACAGGGGGCGCCGGTGAAAAACTGTTTTTT,CATTTLTGGAGEKLFF
TRBJ2-1,NA,TRBV4-3,NA,TGCGCCAGCAGCCAAGAAAGGAGGGGTGAGCAGTTCTTC,CASSQERRGEQFF
TRBJ2-7,TRBD2,TRBV28,few,TGTGCCAGCATCACGTCCCTAGCGGAGGCATACGAGCAGTACTTC,CASITSLAEAYEQYF
TRBJ1-4,NA,TRBV7-6,NA,TGTGCCAGCAGCTCCGCGGGGGCGGCTAATGAAAAACTGTTTTTT,CASSSAGAANEKLFF
TRBJ2-2,NA,TRBV5-1,few,TGCGCCAGCAGCTTGGCCGGGAATACTTACACCGGGGAGCTGTTTTTT,CASSLAGNTYTGELFF
TRBJ2-1,TRBD2,TRBV5-1,NA,TGCGCCAGCAGCTGGACGGGACTAGCGGGAAACAATGAGCAGTTCTTC,CASSWTGLAGNNEQFF
TRBJ2-7,TRBD2,TRBV2,few,TGTGCCAGCAGCCCGACATTGTTAGCGGGAGTCCACGAGCAGTACTTC,CASSPTLLAGVHEQYF
TRBJ2-4,NA,TRBV5-1,few,TGCGCCAGCAGCTTGGGCAGGGAAGCCAAAAACATTCAGTACTTC,CASSLGREAKNIQYF
TRBJ2-7,NA,TRBV7-2,few,TGTGCCAGCAGCTTACCGGGGGACAGAAACGAGCAGTACTTC,CASSLPGDRNEQYF
TRBJ2-7,NA,TRBV5-1,few,TGCGCCAGCAGCCTAATTAGCACCTACGAGCAGTACTTC,CASSLISTYEQYF
TRBJ2-1,NA,TRBV9,many,TGTGCCAGCAGCGTAGCGCTCAATGAGCAGTTCTTC,CASSVALNEQFF
TRBJ2-3,TRBD2,TRBV19,few,TGTGCCACAGTGGCGGCTAGCGGGGGGGCGCCGAATACGCAGTATTTT,CATVAASGGAPNTQYF
TRBJ1-1,NA,TRBV6-2/TRBV6-3,NA,TGTGCCAGCATAAAGGGCTTGAACACTGAAGCTTTCTTT,CASIKGLNTEAFF
TRBJ2-1,NA,TRBV7-2,NA,TGTGCCAGCAGCCCGCAGGGGGGCGGGTCCTACAATGAGCAGTTCTTC,CASSPQGGGSYNEQFF
TRBJ2-2,NA,TRBV9,NA,TGTGCCAGCAGCGTAACCAACGGGGAGCTGTTTTTT,CASSVTNGELFF
TRBJ1-2,TRBD1,TRBV27,few,TGTGCCAGCAGTTGGGGAGGGGGCTACTATGGCTACACCTTC,CASSWGGGYYGYTF
TRBJ2-7,NA,TRBV27,many,TGTGCCAGCGGATACGGGGCGGGTATCTCCTACGAGCAGTACTTC,CASGYGAGISYEQYF
TRBJ2-3,NA,TRBV20-1,many,TGCAGTGCTAGAGACCCGCGGCTAGCAGATACGCAGTATTTT,CSARDPRLADTQYF
TRBJ2-2,NA,TRBV21-1,NA,TGTGCCAGCAACCAACTCCCTAGCGGGGCGAACACCGGGGAGCTGTTTTTT,CASNQLPSGANTGELFF
TRBJ1-1,NA,TRBV28,many,TGTGCCAGCATCTTAGGGGGACACTGGAACACTGAAGCTTTCTTT,CASILGGHWNTEAFF
TRBJ2-2,NA,TRBV6-5,few,TGTGCCAGCAGTTACCCCTCCCCCGGGGAGCTGTTTTTT,CASSYPSPGELFF
TRBJ2-3,NA,TRBV27,many,TGTGCCAGCAGTCCTCTCCGACCTAGCACAGATACGCAGTATTTT,CASSPLRPSTDTQYF
TRBJ2-1,NA,TRBV12-3/TRBV12-4,many,TGTGCCAGCAGCCCAGGGACCATCAATGAGCAGTTCTTC,CASSPGTINEQFF
TRBJ2-7,NA,TRBV12-3/TRBV12-4,NA,TGTGCCAGCAGTTTCTCCGCTAGCGTCCGACTAACCTACGAGCAGTACTTC,CASSFSASVRLTYEQYF
TRBJ2-5,NA,TRBV12-3/TRBV12-4,NA,TGTGCCAGCAGTCCGCCCGTCGGGTACCAAGAGACCCAGTACTTC,CASSPPVGYQETQYF
TRBJ2-2,TRBD2,TRBV5-6,few,TGTGCCAGCAGCTTGGGACTAGCGGGAGGCGGGGAGCTGTTTTTT,CASSLGLAGGGELFF
TRBJ2-2,NA,TRBV7-3,few,TGTGCCAGCAGCTCTAGCACCGGGGAGCTGTTTTTT,CASSSSTGELFF
TRBJ1-1,NA,TRBV6-2/TRBV6-3,few,TGTGCCATTACAGGAAGCACTGAAGCTTTCTTT,CAITGSTEAFF
TRBJ1-2,TRBD1,TRBV28,NA,TGTGCCAGCAGTTTATGGGACAGGGTTAACTATGGCTACACCTTC,CASSLWDRVNYGYTF
TRBJ2-7,NA,TRBV7-2,many,TGTGCCAGCAGCTTAGGACAGGCCCACTCCTACGAGCAGTACTTC,CASSLGQAHSYEQYF
TRBJ1-6,TRBD1,TRBV9,few,TGTGCCAGCAGCGAGGGACAGGGGGGTGGTTCACCCCTCCACTTT,CASSEGQGGGSPLHF
TRBJ2-1,TRBD1,TRBV6-1,many,TGTGCCAGCAGTCGCGGACAGGGGTCTGAGCAGTTCTTC,CASSRGQGSEQFF
TRBJ2-7,NA,TRBV29-1,many,TGCAGCGTTGAAGCGAGCGGCAGCTCCTACGAGCAGTACTTC,CSVEASGSSYEQYF
TRBJ1-5,TRBD1,TRBV2,NA,TGTGCCAGCAGTCGGACAGGAGGATCAGCGCCCCAGCATTTT,CASSRTGGSAPQHF
TRBJ2-1,TRBD2,TRBV5-1,few,TGCGCCAGCAGCTTGTTGGGCGGGGGTATCGCGTTCTTC,CASSLLGGGIAFF
TRBJ2-7,NA,TRBV29-1,NA,TGCAGCGTTCGAAACCCAGACGAGCAGTACTTC,CSVRNPDEQYF
TRBJ2-6,NA,TRBV4-2,many,TGTGCCAGCAGCCAAGATGAGGTGTCTGGGGCCAACGTCCTGACTTTC,CASSQDEVSGANVLTF
TRBJ2-5,TRBD1,TRBV27,NA,TGTGCCGGCACCCCCAGGGGACAGCAAAAAGAGACCCAGTACTTC,CAGTPRGQQKETQYF
TRBJ2-1,TRBD2,TRBV3-1,many,TGTGCCAGCAGCCCGCTAGCGGGAATAAATAATGAGCAGTTCTTC,CASSPLAGINNEQFF
TRBJ2-7,NA,TRBV4-3,many,TGCGCCAGCAGCCAAGATCAGGGGTTTTACGAGCAGTACTTC,CASSQDQGFYEQYF
TRBJ2-7,TRBD2,TRBV20-1,many,TGCAGTGCTATTAGCGGGAGCCGCGGAGAGCAGTACTTC,CSAISGSRGEQYF
TRBJ2-1,TRBD2,TRBV7-2,NA,TGTGCCAGCAGCTTAGTCCCCACTCGGGAGGGCCAGGCGTTCTTC,CASSLVPTREGQAFF
TRBJ2-3,TRBD1,TRBV18,many,TGTGCCAGCTCACCGAGGGGGCTGGATACGCAGTATTTT,CASSPRGLDTQYF
TRBJ1-2,NA,TRBV6-1,NA,TGTGCCAGCAGTGAAGCGCCGACAAACTATGGCTACACCTTC,CASSEAPTNYGYTF
TRBJ2-1,TRBD2,TRBV7-9,NA,TGTGCCAGCAGCCAAACGGGACTAGCGGGAGGTGAGCAGTTCTTC,CASSQTGLAGGEQFF